This T cell receptor (beta chain) was obtained from a study of follicular helper T cells after annual influenza vaccination. Time point reported: 2015-2016 season, 7 days after influenza vaccination. Non-naive CD4+CXCR5+PD-1+ cTfh were sorted into ICOS+CD38+ and ICOS-CD38- fractions. The V gene lost 4 bases and the J gene lost 4 bases, with 10 bases spanning the gap. CDR1 is SEHNR, CDR2 FQNEAQ, per germline (reference sequence). The CDR3 is made up of 13 amino acids. TCRB sequencing was done at Survey resolution level. Libraries were prepared by immunoSEQ multiplex PCR; TCRdb keeps only in-frame clonotypes and omits some of them. The data contain some 9,300 clones, 70% to 90% of them singletons.

The receptor was isolated from an adult who received the influenza vaccine. The chain recombines TRBV7-9 with TRBJ1-1; no reliable D call. The sample consisted of CXCR5+ CD38- circulating T follicular helper cells from blood, taken 7 days after influenza vaccination. Subset denoted: circulating Tfh, non-naive CD4+CXCR5+PD-1+ (ICOS+CD38+ or ICOS-CD38-). The CDR3 sequence: CASSSIMATEAFF. The CDR3 DNA sequence: TGTGCCAGCAGCTCCATAATGGCCACTGAAGCTTTCTTT.